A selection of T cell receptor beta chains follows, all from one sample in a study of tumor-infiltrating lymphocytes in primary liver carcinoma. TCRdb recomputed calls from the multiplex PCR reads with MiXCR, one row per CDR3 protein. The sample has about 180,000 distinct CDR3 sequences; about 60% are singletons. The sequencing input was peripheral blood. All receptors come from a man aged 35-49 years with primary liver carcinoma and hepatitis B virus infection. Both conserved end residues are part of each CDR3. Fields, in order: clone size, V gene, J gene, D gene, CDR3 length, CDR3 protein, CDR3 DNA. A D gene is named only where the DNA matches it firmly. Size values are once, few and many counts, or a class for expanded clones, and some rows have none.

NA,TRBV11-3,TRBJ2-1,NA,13,CASSLDGECEQFF,TGTGCCAGCAGCTTAGACGGGGAGTGTGAGCAATTCTTC
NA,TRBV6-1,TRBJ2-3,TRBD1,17,CASSAPLPGQLTDTQYF,TGTGCCAGCAGTGCCCCCCTACCGGGACAGCTCACAGATACGCAGTATTTT
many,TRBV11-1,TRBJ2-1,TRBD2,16,CASSSPGLAVNNEQFF,TGTGCCAGCAGCTCGCCGGGACTAGCGGTTAACAATGAGCAGTTCTTC
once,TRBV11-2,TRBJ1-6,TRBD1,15,CASNIRQGSNSPLHF,TGTGCCAGCAACATCAGACAGGGGTCGAATTCACCCCTCCACTTT
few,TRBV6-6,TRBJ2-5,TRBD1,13,CASRTGGGETQYF,TGTGCCAGCAGGACAGGGGGCGGCGAGACCCAGTACTTC
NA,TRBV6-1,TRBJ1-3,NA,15,CACRDRDLIGNTIYF,TGTGCCTGCAGGGACCGGGACCTAATTGGAAACACCATATATTTT
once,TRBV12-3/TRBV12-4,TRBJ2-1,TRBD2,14,CATSLAGSKDEQFF,TGTGCCACTTCGTTAGCGGGGAGTAAGGATGAGCAGTTCTTC
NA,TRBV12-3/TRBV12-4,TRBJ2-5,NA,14,CAITVGDYQETQYF,TGTGCCATCACCGTGGGGGACTACCAAGAGACCCAGTACTTC
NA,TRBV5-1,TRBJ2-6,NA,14,CASRPPSGANVLTF,TGCGCCAGCAGACCTCCCTCTGGGGCCAACGTCCTGACTTTC
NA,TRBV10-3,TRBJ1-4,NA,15,CAISESGFRREKLFF,TGTGCCATCAGTGAGTCCGGGTTTCGGCGTGAAAAACTGTTTTTT
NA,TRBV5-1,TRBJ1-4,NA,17,CASSTGTSTTTNEKLFF,TGCGCCAGCAGCACTGGGACGTCGACCACAACTAATGAAAAACTGTTTTTT
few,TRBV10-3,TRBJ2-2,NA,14,CATGIQEFGGELFF,TGTGCCACCGGTATTCAGGAATTTGGCGGGGAGCTGTTTTTT
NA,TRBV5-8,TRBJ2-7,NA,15,CASTQYRSSSYEQYF,TGTGCCAGCACCCAGTATCGCTCAAGCTCCTACGAGCAGTACTTC
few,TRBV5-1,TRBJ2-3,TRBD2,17,CASSLGGLAGAQDTQYF,TGCGCCAGCAGCTTGGGGGGACTAGCGGGAGCCCAAGATACGCAGTATTTT
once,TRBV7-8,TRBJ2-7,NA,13,CASSLVPDYEQYF,TGTGCCAGCAGCTTAGTCCCGGACTACGAGCAGTACTTC
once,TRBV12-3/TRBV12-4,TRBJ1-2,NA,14,CASSTGQAIYCYTF,TGTGCTAGCAGTACGGGCCAGGCGATCTATTGCTACACCTTC
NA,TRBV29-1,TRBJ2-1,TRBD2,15,CSALGLADSYNEQFF,TGCAGCGCCTTGGGACTAGCGGACTCCTACAATGAGCAGTTCTTC
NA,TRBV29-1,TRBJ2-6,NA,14,CSVATGTGAKILTF,TGCAGCGTTGCTACAGGGACTGGGGCCAAAATCCTGACTTTC
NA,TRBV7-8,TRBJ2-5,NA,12,CASSHRAETQYF,TGTGCCAGCAGCCACAGGGCAGAGACCCAGTACTTC
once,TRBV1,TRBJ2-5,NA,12,CTSSQLQESQYF,TGCACCAGCAGCCAACTCCAAGAGTCCCAGTACTTC
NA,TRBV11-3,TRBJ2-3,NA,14,CASSLSWGTDTQYF,TGTGCCAGCAGCTTATCCTGGGGCACAGATACGCAGTATTTT
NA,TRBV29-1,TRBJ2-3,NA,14,CSVEVPQSTDTQYF,TGCAGCGTTGAAGTGCCCCAGAGCACAGATACGCAGTATTTT
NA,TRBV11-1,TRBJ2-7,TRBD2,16,CASSSSPGTISYEQYF,TGTGCCAGTAGCTCTAGCCCCGGGACTATATCCTACGAGCAGTACTTC
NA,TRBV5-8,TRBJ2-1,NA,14,CASSDRHNYNEQFF,TGTGCCAGCAGCGACAGACACAACTACAATGAGCAGTTCTTC
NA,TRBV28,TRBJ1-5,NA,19,CTSSFPRGVGAYSNQPQHF,TGTACCAGCAGTTTCCCTCGGGGGGTGGGGGCTTATAGCAATCAGCCCCAGCATTTT
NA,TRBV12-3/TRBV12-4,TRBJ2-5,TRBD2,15,CASSLMGLASETQYF,TGTGCCAGCAGTTTAATGGGACTAGCATCAGAGACCCAGTACTTC
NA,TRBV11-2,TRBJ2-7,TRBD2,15,CASNLRLAGPYEQYF,TGTGCCAGCAACTTAAGGCTAGCGGGTCCCTACGAGCAGTACTTC
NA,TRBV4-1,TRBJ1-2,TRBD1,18,CASNQEGKGTGGLSGYTF,TGCGCCAGCAACCAAGAGGGGAAAGGGACAGGGGGGTTAAGTGGCTACACCTTC
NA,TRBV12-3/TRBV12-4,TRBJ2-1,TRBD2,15,CASTRMAGGPGEQFF,TGTGCCAGCACTCGTATGGCGGGAGGGCCGGGTGAGCAGTTCTTC
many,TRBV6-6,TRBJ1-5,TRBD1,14,CASSTRQGGQPQHF,TGTGCCAGCAGTACCCGACAGGGCGGTCAGCCCCAGCATTTT
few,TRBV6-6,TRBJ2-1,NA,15,CASSPTGSSYNEQFF,TGTGCCAGCAGCCCTACAGGGAGCTCCTACAATGAGCAGTTCTTC
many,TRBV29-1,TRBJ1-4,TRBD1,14,CSARTGQGSQKLFF,TGCAGCGCCCGAACAGGACAGGGAAGTCAAAAACTGTTTTTT
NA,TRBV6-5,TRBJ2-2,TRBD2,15,CASRKTSGNTVELFF,TGTGCCAGCAGGAAGACTAGCGGGAACACCGTGGAGCTGTTTTTT
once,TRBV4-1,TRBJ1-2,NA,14,CASSQGPSVYGYTF,TGCGCCAGCAGCCAAGGACCCAGCGTCTATGGCTACACCTTC
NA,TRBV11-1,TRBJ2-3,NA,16,CASSFMRDPPIDTQYF,TGTGCCAGCAGCTTCATGAGGGACCCCCCCATAGATACGCAGTATTTT
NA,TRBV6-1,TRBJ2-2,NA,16,CAISEARVSNTGELFF,TGTGCCATCAGTGAAGCTAGAGTCTCGAACACCGGGGAGCTGTTTTTT
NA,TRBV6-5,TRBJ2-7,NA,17,CASKRTRRTLRSYEQYF,TGTGCCAGCAAAAGGACCAGACGGACCCTCAGATCCTACGAGCAGTACTTC
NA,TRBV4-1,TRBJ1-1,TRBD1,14,CASSQTGGVTEAFF,TGCGCCAGCAGCCAAACAGGGGGGGTCACTGAAGCTTTCTTT
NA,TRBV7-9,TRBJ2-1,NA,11,CASSLVDEHFF,TGTGCCAGCAGCTTGGTGGATGAGCACTTCTTC
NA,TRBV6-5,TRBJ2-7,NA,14,CASSSGDSAYEQYF,TGTGCCAGCAGTTCGGGGGACTCCGCCTACGAGCAGTACTTC
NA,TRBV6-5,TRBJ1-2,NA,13,CASSYVSGYGYTF,TGTGCCAGCAGTTACGTATCGGGCTATGGCTACACCTTC
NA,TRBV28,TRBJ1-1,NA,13,CASRLSPGTEAFF,TGTGCCAGCAGACTTTCTCCGGGTACTGAAGCTTTCTTT
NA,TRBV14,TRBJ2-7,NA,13,CTSSPDRSYEQHF,TGTACCAGCAGCCCCGACCGATCCTACGAGCAGCACTTC
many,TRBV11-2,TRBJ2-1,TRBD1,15,CASSALRGPGNEQFF,TGTGCCAGCAGCGCCCTCAGGGGGCCCGGCAATGAGCAGTTCTTC
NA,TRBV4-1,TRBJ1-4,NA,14,CASSQDSVFLELFF,TGCGCCAGCAGCCAAGACAGCGTATTCTTGGAACTGTTTTTT
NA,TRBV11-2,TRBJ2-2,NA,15,CASSMGADNTGELFF,TGTGCCAGCAGCATGGGGGCAGATAACACCGGGGAGCTGTTTTTT
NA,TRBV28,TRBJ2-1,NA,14,CASQGGDSASEQFF,TGTGCCAGCCAGGGGGGAGATAGTGCTAGTGAGCAGTTCTTC
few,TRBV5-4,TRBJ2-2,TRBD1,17,CASSFPGQVFGTGELFF,TGTGCCAGCAGCTTTCCGGGACAGGTTTTTGGGACCGGGGAGCTCTTTTTT
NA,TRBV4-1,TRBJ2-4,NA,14,CASSQASGKNIRYF,TGCGCCAGCAGTCAAGCCTCGGGGAAAAACATTCGGTACTTC
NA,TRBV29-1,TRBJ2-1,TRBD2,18,CNVGGGTSGTSSYNEQFF,TGCAACGTCGGGGGGGGGACTAGCGGCACTAGCTCCTACAATGAGCAGTTCTTC
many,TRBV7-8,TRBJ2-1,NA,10,CASSGNEQFF,TGTGCCAGCAGTGGCAATGAGCAGTTCTTC
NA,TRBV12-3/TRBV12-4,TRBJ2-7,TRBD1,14,CASSSGTGIHEQYF,TGTGCCAGCAGTTCCGGGACAGGGATCCACGAGCAGTACTTC
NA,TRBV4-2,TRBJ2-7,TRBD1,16,CASSQEFGQDSYEQYF,TGTGCCAGCAGCCAAGAGTTCGGACAGGACTCCTACGAGCAGTACTTC
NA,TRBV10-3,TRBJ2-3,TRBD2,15,CAISDTGGNTDTQYF,TGTGCCATCAGTGACACGGGAGGTAACACAGATACGCAGTATTTT
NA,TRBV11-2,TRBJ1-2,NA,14,CASGSTEGNYGYTF,TGTGCCAGCGGCTCCACCGAGGGGAACTATGGCTACACCTTC